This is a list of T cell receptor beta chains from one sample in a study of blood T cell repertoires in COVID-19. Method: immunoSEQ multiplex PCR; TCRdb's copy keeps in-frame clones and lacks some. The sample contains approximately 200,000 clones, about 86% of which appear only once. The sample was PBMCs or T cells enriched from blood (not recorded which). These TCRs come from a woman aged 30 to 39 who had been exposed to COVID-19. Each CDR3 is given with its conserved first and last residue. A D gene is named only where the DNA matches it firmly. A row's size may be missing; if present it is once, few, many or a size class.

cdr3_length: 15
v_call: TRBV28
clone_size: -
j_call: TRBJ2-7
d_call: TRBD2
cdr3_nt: TGTGCCAGCAGTCACGTAGCGGGGGGAACCTACGAGCAGTACTTC
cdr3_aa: CASSHVAGGTYEQYF

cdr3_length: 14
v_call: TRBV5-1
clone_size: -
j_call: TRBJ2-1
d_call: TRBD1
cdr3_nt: TGCGCCAGCAGCTTGAGAGGACAGGGTGATGAGCAGTTCTTC
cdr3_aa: CASSLRGQGDEQFF

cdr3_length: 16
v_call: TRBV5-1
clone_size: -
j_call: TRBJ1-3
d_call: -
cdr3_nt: TGCGCCAGCAGCTTGGTCGGGGTTAACTCTGGAAACACCATATATTTT
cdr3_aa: CASSLVGVNSGNTIYF

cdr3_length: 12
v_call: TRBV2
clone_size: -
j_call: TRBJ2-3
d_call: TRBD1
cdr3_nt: TGTGCCAGCAGGGACAGGGCAGATACGCAGTATTTT
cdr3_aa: CASRDRADTQYF

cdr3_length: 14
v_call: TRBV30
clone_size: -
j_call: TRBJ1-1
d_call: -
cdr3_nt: TGTGCCTGGAGTGGAGGGGGTGGTCCCGGTGGGGCTTTCTTT
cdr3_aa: CAWSGGGGPGGAFF

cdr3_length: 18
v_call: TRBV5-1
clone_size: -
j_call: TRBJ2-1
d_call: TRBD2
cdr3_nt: TGCGCCAGCAGCACTACTAGCGGGGGGTTGAGCTCCTACAATGAGCAGTTCTTC
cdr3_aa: CASSTTSGGLSSYNEQFF

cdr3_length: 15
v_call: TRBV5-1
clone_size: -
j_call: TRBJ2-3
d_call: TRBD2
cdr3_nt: TGCGCCAGCAGCCGGACTAGCGGGGGCGGGGATACGCAGTATTTT
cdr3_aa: CASSRTSGGGDTQYF

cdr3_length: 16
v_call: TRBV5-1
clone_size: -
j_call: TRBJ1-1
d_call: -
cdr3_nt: TGCGCCAGCAGCCCCAGGGTAGGCGTGGCGAACACTGAAGCTTTCTTT
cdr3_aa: CASSPRVGVANTEAFF

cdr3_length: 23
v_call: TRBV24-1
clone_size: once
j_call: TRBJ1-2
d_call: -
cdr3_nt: TGTGCCACCAGCTATACCCGAGACAGCCGGATCGTGCGTGCGCCCCATGGCAACTATGGCTACACCTTC
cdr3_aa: CATSYTRDSRIVRAPHGNYGYTF

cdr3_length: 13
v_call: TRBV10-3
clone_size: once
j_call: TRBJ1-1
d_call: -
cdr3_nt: TGTGCCATCAGTGGAGGGGGGAACACTGAAGCTTTCTTT
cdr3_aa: CAISGGGNTEAFF

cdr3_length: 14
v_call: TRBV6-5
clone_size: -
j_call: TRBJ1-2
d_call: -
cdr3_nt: TGTGCCAGCAGAAGCGCACAGGCCACTTATGGCTACACCTTC
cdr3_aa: CASRSAQATYGYTF

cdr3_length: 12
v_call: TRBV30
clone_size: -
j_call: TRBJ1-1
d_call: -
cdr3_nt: TGTGCCTGGAGTGGGTGGCTCACTGAAGCTTTCTTT
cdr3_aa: CAWSGWLTEAFF

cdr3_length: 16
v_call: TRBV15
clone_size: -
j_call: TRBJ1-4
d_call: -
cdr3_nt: TGTGCCACCCTTTTTCAGGAAACTTCTGCTAATGAAAAACTGTTTTTT
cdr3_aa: CATLFQETSANEKLFF

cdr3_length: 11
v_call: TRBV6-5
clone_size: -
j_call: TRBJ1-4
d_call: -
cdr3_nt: TGTGCCAGCACCTTTAATGAAAAACTGTTTTTT
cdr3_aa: CASTFNEKLFF

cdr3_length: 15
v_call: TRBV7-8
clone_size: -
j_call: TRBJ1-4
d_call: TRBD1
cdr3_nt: TGTGCCAGCAGCTTAAACGAGGGGGCTTATGAAAAACTGTTTTTT
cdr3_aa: CASSLNEGAYEKLFF

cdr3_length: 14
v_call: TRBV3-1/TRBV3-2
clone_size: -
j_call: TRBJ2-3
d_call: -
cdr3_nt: TGTGCCAGCAGCCAAGAGAGGGTAGCAGATACGCAGTATTTT
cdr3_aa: CASSQERVADTQYF

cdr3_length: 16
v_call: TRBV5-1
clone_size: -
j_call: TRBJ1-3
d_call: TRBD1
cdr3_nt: TGCGCCAGCAGCTCCGGGACAGAATACTCTGGAAACACCATATATTTT
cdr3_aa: CASSSGTEYSGNTIYF

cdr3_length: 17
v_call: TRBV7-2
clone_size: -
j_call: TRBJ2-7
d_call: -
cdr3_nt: TGTGCCAGCAGCTTGGGGCTGGGCAGCCGAACCTCCTACGAGCAGTACTTC
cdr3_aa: CASSLGLGSRTSYEQYF

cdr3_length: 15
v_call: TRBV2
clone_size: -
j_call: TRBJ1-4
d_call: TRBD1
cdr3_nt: TGTGCCAGCAGCTTATCTAGGACAGGGAATGAAAAACTGTTTTTT
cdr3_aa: CASSLSRTGNEKLFF

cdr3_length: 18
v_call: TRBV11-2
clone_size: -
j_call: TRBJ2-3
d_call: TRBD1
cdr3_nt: TGTGCCAGCATCCGAATGGTAGGGACAGGGGTAAACACAGATACGCAGTATTTT
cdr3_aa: CASIRMVGTGVNTDTQYF

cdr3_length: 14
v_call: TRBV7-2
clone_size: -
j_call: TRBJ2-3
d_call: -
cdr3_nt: TGTGCCACCGCCCGTAGAGGTGCCACAGATACGCAGTATTTT
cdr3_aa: CATARRGATDTQYF

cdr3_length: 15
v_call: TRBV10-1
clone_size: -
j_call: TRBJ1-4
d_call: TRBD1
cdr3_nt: TGCGCCAGCAGCAGGGACAGAAGAACTAATGAAAAACTGTTTTTT
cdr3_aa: CASSRDRRTNEKLFF

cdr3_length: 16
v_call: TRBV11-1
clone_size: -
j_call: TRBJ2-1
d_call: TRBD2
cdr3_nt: TGTGCCAGCAGCCACACTAGCGGGGGGTACTACAATGAGCAGTTCTTC
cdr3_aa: CASSHTSGGYYNEQFF

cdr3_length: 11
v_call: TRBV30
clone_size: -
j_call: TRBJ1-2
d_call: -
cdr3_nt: TGTGCCTGGACCTCCAGCTATGGCTACACCTTC
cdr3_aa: CAWTSSYGYTF

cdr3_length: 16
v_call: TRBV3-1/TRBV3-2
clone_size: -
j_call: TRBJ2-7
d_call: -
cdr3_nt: TGTGCCAGCAGCCAAGGTCCGAGTTTCTCCTCCTACGAGCAGTACTTC
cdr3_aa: CASSQGPSFSSYEQYF

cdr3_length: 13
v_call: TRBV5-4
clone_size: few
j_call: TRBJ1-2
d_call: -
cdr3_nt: TGTGCCAGCAGCGGACAGACTAACTATGGCTACACCTTC
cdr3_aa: CASSGQTNYGYTF

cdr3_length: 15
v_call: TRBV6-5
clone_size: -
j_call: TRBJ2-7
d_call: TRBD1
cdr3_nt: TGTGCCAGCAGTTACCGAGGACAGGGACCCTACGAGCAGTACTTC
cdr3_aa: CASSYRGQGPYEQYF

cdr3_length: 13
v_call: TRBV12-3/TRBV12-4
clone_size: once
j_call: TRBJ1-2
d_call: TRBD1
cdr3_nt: TGTGCCAGCTCATCCGACAGGGTTGGTGGCTACACCTTC
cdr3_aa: CASSSDRVGGYTF

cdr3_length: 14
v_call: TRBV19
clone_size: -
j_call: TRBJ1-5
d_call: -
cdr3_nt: TGTGCCAGTAGCATGGAGGGGCACAATCAGCCCCAGCATTTT
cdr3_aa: CASSMEGHNQPQHF

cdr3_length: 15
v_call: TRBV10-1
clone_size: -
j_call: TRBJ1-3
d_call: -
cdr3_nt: TGCGCCAGCCAGGGCACGGGACTGACTGGAAACACCATATATTTT
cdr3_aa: CASQGTGLTGNTIYF

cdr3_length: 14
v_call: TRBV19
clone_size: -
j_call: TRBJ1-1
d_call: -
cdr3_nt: TGTGCCAGTAGAGACGGTTCAGGTATTCCTGAAGCTTTCTTT
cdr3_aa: CASRDGSGIPEAFF

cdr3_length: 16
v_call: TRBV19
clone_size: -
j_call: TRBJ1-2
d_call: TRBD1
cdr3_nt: TGTGCCAGTAGGCCAGGACAGGGCCCGGCTCACTATGGCTACACCTTC
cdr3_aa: CASRPGQGPAHYGYTF

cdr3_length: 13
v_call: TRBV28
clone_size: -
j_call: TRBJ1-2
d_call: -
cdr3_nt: TGTGCCAGCAATGGGGAGGGGCTCTATGGCTACACCTTC
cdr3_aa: CASNGEGLYGYTF

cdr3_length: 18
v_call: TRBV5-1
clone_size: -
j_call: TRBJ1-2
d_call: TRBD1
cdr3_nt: TGCGCCAGCAGCCCGGGACAGGGGCCGAGATTTTCGTACTATGGCTACACCTTC
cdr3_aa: CASSPGQGPRFSYYGYTF

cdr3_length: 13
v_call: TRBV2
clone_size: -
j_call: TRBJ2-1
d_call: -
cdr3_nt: TGTGCCAGCAGAGCATACAGGGCTGATGAGCAGTTCTTC
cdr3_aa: CASRAYRADEQFF

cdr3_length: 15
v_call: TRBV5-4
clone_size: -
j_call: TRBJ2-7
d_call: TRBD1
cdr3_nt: TGTGCCAGCAGCTTCCGGGGACAGGGGATGTACGAGCAGTACTTC
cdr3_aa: CASSFRGQGMYEQYF

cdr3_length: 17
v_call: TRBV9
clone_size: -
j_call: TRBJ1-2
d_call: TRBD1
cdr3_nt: TGTGCCAGCAGCGCGGAAGGACAGGGGACCGCTAACTATGGCTACACCTTC
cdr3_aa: CASSAEGQGTANYGYTF

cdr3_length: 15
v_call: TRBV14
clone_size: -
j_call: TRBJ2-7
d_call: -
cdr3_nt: TGTGCCAGCAGCCAGGGCCGGCAGGGGTCCCACGAGCAGTACTTC
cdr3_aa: CASSQGRQGSHEQYF

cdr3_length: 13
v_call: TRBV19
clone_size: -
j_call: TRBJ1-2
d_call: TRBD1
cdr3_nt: TGTGCCAGTATAGGGACAGGGAGATATGGCTACACCTTC
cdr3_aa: CASIGTGRYGYTF

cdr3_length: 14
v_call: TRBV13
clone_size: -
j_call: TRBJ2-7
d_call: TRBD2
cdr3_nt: TGTGCCAGCCGGCGGGCGGGGGTGCCCTACGAGCAGTACTTC
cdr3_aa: CASRRAGVPYEQYF

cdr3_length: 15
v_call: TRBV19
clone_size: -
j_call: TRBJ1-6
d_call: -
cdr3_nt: TGTGCCAGTAGAAATGGGGGGGGCATAGGATCACCCCTCCACTTT
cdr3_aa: CASRNGGGIGSPLHF

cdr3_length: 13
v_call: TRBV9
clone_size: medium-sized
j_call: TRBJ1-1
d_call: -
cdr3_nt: TGTGCCAGCAGCACACAGTATGGCACTGAAGCTTTCTTT
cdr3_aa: CASSTQYGTEAFF

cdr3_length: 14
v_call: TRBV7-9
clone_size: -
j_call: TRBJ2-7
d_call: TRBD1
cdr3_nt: TGTGCCAGCAGCCCAGTGGACAGGGGTTACGAGCAGTACTTC
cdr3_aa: CASSPVDRGYEQYF

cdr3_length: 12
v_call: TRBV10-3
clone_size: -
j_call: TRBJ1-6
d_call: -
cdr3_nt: TGTGCCATCAGCCCAGGGATTTCACCCCTCCACTTT
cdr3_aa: CAISPGISPLHF

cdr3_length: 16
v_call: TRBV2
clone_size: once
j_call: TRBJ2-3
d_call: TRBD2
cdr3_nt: TGTGCCAGCAGTGAAGATGCGGGGGACTTCACAGATACGCAGTATTTT
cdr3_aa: CASSEDAGDFTDTQYF

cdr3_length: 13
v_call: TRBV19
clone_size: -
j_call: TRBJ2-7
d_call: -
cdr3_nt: TGTGCCAGTAGTTCCAGGGGTACCTACGAGCAGTACTTC
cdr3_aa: CASSSRGTYEQYF

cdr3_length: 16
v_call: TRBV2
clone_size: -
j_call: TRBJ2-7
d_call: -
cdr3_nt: TGTGCCAGCTCGTGGAACGTAGCGACGGGGTCCTACGAGCAGTACTTC
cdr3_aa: CASSWNVATGSYEQYF

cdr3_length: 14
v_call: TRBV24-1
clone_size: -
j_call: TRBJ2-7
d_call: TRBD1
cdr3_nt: TGTGCCACCAGTGATCCCGGGACAGCCTTTAGGCAGTACTTC
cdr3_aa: CATSDPGTAFRQYF

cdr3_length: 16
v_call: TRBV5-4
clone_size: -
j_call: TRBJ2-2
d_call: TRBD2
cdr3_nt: TGTGCCAGCAGCTTGGAACTAGCGGGGATTGGCGGGGAGCTGTTTTTT
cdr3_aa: CASSLELAGIGGELFF

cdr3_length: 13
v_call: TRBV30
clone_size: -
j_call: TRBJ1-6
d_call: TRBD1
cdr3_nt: TGTGCCTGGACGTGGACAGGGGATTCACCCCTCCACTTT
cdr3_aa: CAWTWTGDSPLHF

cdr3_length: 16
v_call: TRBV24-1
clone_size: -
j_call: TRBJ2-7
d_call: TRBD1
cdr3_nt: TGTGCCACCAGTGATAGTACGGGACAGGGGGTTGGCGAGCAGTACTTC
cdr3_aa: CATSDSTGQGVGEQYF

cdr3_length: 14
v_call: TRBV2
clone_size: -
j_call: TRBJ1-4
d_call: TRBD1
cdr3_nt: TGTGCCAGCAGTGAACAGGGGGCATATGAAAAACTGTTTTTT
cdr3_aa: CASSEQGAYEKLFF

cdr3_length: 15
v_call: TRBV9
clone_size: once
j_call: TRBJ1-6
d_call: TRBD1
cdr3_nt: TGTGCCAGCAGCGTAAGGGACAGGGTGGGTTCACCCCTCCACTTT
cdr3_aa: CASSVRDRVGSPLHF

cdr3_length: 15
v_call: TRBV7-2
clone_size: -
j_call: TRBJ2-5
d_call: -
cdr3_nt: TGTGCCAGCAGCTTAAGGGGGGGCGACTGGGAGACCCAGTACTTC
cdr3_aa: CASSLRGGDWETQYF

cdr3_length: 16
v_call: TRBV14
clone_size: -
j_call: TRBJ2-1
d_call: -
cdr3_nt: TGTGCCAGCAGCATGAAACCGGGACACCTGTACAATGAGCAGTTCTTC
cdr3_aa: CASSMKPGHLYNEQFF

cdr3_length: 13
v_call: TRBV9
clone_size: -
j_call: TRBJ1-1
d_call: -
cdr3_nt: TGTGCCAGCAAACGTGAGGGAGGGACTGAAGCTTTCTTT
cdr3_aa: CASKREGGTEAFF

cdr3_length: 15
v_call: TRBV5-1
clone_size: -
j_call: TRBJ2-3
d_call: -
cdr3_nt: TGCGCCAGCAGCTTGTACGGGGGAGGCACAGATACGCAGTATTTT
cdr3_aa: CASSLYGGGTDTQYF

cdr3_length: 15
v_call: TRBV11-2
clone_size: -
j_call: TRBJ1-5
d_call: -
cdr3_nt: TGTGCCAGCAGCTTGGACGGGGGGGCCGGTCAGCCCCAGCATTTT
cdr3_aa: CASSLDGGAGQPQHF

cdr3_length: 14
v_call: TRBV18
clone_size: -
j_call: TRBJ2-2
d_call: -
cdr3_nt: TGTGCCAGCTCAAGAGGCCCTGACACCGGGGAGCTGTTTTTT
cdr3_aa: CASSRGPDTGELFF

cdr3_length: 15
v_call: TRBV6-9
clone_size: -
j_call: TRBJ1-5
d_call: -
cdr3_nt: TGTGCCAGCAGTTCGACAGTTTCTAGTTCCCAGCCCCAGCATTTT
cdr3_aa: CASSSTVSSSQPQHF